Sequencing of this T cell receptor (beta chain) was carried out in a study of blood T cells in healthy people across ages. Every donor gave ten milliliters of peripheral blood. A second PCR of about 6 to 11 cycles used a sample-barcoded 5' primer and a J-beta primer mix. All cDNA molecules were each tagged by a template-switch adaptor with 12 random nucleotides. TCRdb processed the 5' RACE reads anew with MiXCR; each CDR3 protein has one entry. The table shows fewer than 2,000,000 distinct CDR3 sequences, with about 32% occurring only once. In this sample, this clonotype turned up many times. The V end was cut by 6 bases, the J end by 4 bases, with 22 bases between. Germline CDR1 is KGHSH and CDR2 is LQKENI. There are 17 residues in the CDR3.

The sample comprised blood. The TCR comes from a woman aged 25-40 years in good health. The gene calls are TRBV18 and TRBJ2-1; the D call may be TRBD1 or TRBD2 (5 bases each). This CDR3 reads CASSPGPGTVVYNEQFF. The CDR3 DNA sequence: TGTGCCAGCTCGCCAGGGCCGGGGACGGTCGTTTACAATGAGCAGTTCTTC.